The 21 T cell receptor beta chains in this list originate from one sample, sequenced in a study of blood T cells in healthy people across ages. PCR was performed a second time for about 7 to 12 cycles using a sample-barcoded 5' primer and a J-beta primer mix. Using its own MiXCR run on the 5' RACE reads, TCRdb lists one record per CDR3 protein. The sample has 600,000 or so distinct CDR3 sequences; under 25% are singletons. Sequencing was carried out using blood. The receptor source for this set is an older man in good health.

This clonotype was seen at least ten times. This chain links TRBV10-3 with TRBJ2-7, with 8 bases lining up with TRBD1. CDR3 size: 14 residues. The V gene's germline CDR1 is ENHRY and CDR2 SYGVKD. The V and J ends lost 6 bases and 2 bases, in that order; junction bases with no gene match: 6. As DNA, the CDR3 is TGTGCCATCAGAACCGGGACAGGAACCTACGAGCAGTACTTC. It codes for CAIRTGTGTYEQYF.

The chain couples TRBV20-1 to TRBJ2-1; TRBD2 matches at 8 bases. V shed 5 bases and J 11 bases; nucleotides not matched to a gene: 5. Germline V gives CDR1 DFQATT, CDR2 SNEGSKA (reference sequence). This CDR3 contains 11 residues. The chain's CDR3 is CSALSGKKQFF. As DNA, the CDR3 is TGCAGTGCTCTTAGCGGGAAGAAGCAGTTCTTC.

V and J are TRBV2 and TRBJ2-3; 14 nucleotides match TRBD2. The CDR3 sequence is 14 residues long. J gave up 6 bases and V 8 bases, and 4 bases lay outside the gene matches. Germline V CDR1 and CDR2: SNHLY, FYNNEI. CDR3: CASGGLAGVDTQYF. CDR3 nucleotides: TGTGCCAGCGGGGGACTAGCGGGAGTGGATACGCAGTATTTT.

This clonotype was observed a few times. V is TRBV4-1 and J is TRBJ1-3; D remains unclear. Germline V gene sequence: CDR1 MGHRA, CDR2 YSYEKL. The CDR3 consists of 15 residues. V was clipped by 0 bases and J by 0 bases, with 6 bases between them. The CDR3 protein is CASSQELFSGNTIYF. CDR3 DNA: TGCGCCAGCAGCCAAGAGTTATTCTCTGGAAACACCATATATTTT.

Remarks on this clonotype: Relative to the germline gene, one junction end is altered; a read error may explain this. This sequence joins TRBV6-2 or TRBV6-3 and TRBJ2-7; D not certain. From germline, CDR1 is MNHEY and CDR2 SVGEGT. CDR3 length equals 13 residues. The CDR3 region is CASSEVLTYEQYF. Here the CDR3 DNA reads TGTGCCAGCTCGGAAGTCCTAACCTACGAACAGTACTTC.

This clonotype was detected a few times. The J gene is TRBJ2-4, the V gene TRBV27; TRBD1 matches 8 bases. The CDR3 extends over 14 amino acids. Germline lookup yields CDR1 MNHEY and CDR2 SMNVEV (reference sequence). J lost 8 bases, V lost 5 bases, and 8 bases had no gene match. The CDR3 protein is CASSPRQGIDIQYF. In DNA, the CDR3 is TGTGCCAGCAGTCCACGACAGGGGATAGACATTCAGTACTTC.

The chain recombines TRBV6-2 or TRBV6-3 with TRBJ2-3; 7 nucleotides align to TRBD1. After removal of 5 bases from V and 3 bases from J, the junction contained 8 bases not matched to a gene. There are 15 residues in the CDR3. Germline V gene lookup returns CDR1 MNHEY and CDR2 SVGEGT. The CDR3 coding sequence is TGTGCCAGCAGTCCGCCGGGACAGTGGACAGATACGCAGTATTTT. The encoded protein is CASSPPGQWTDTQYF.

The chain links TRBV12-3 or TRBV12-4 to TRBJ2-7; 7 bases match TRBD2. V trimming: 3 bases; J trimming: 2 bases; junction bases outside the gene matches: 7. The CDR3 runs to 15 residues. This CDR3 is CASSLVSSGPYEQYF. CDR3 bases: TGTGCCAGCAGTTTGGTCTCTAGCGGTCCCTACGAGCAGTACTTC.

The table lists this clonotype with a few counts. The gene calls are TRBV5-5 and TRBJ2-2, with D possibly being TRBD1 (6 bases). CDR1 SGHKS and CDR2 YYEKEE come from the germline V gene (reference sequence). This CDR3 is built from 14 residues. V lost 4 bases, J lost 1 base, and 8 bases lay in between. CDR3 DNA: TGTGCCAGCAGCACGGGACAGAACACCGGGGAGCTGTTTTTT. Translation gives CASSTGQNTGELFF.

This clonotype occurred a few times. The V and J genes are TRBV28 and TRBJ2-7; D possibly matches TRBD1 or TRBD2 (5 bases each). The V end lost 0 bases, the J end lost 4 bases, and 10 bases lay between the germline ends. This CDR3 is 14 amino acids long. Germline assignment: CDR1 MDHEN and CDR2 SYDVKM. CDR3: CASSLWRREYEQYF. In nucleotides, the CDR3 is TGTGCCAGCAGTTTATGGCGCAGGGAGTACGAGCAGTACTTC.

The V and J genes are TRBV2 and TRBJ2-4; 7 nucleotides agree with TRBD1. Germline-derived CDR1 and CDR2 are SNHLY and FYNNEI. This CDR3 spans 15 amino acids. With V trimmed by 6 bases and J by 3 bases, 8 bases remained unmatched. The CDR3 region has the DNA TGTGCCAGCAGGGGAAACAGGGGCGGCAAAAACATTCAGTACTTC. It is translated as CASRGNRGGKNIQYF.

The gene calls are TRBV9 and TRBJ1-3; D not certain. The CDR3 covers 14 residues. The V end was cut by 0 bases, the J end by 3 bases, with 7 bases between. CDR1 and CDR2 from the germline V gene are SGDLS and YYNGEE. CDR3 coding DNA: TGTGCCAGCAGCGTAGATACAGTTGGAAACACCATATATTTT. Translation: CASSVDTVGNTIYF.

As concerns this clonotype: One junction end disagrees with the germline gene, perhaps due to a read error. CDR3 nucleotide sequence: TGTGCTAGCAGCTTAGACAGGAGCAAAGAGACCCAGTACTTC. It specifies CASSLDRSKETQYF. The chain recombines TRBV7-7 with TRBJ2-5; a weak D match, TRBD1 (6 bases). The CDR3 contains 14 residues. Germline V lookup: CDR1 SSHAT, CDR2 FNYEAQ (reference sequence).

The chain has TRBV3-1 and TRBJ2-3; the D gene is possibly TRBD2 (5 bases). Germline CDR1 is LGHDT and CDR2 is YNNKEL (reference sequence). This CDR3 spans 17 amino acids. Between the trimmed V and J ends, which lost 0 bases and 0 bases, there was a span of 13 bases. The DNA for the CDR3 is TGTGCCAGCAGCCAAGACCCAGGCGGGCTAAGCACAGATACGCAGTATTTT. Translation gives CASSQDPGGLSTDTQYF.

This clonotype has a handful of counts. The chain couples TRBV12-3 or TRBV12-4 to TRBJ1-1; D remains unclear. The V end lost 7 bases, the J end lost 4 bases, and 13 bases lay between the germline ends. The CDR3 consists of 13 residues. The chain's CDR3 is CASTYSMGTEAFF. The CDR3 DNA reads as TGTGCCAGCACCTACAGCATGGGCACTGAAGCTTTCTTT.

This clonotype occurred many times. The chain couples TRBV3-1 to TRBJ2-5; no clear D gene. The germline CDR1 and CDR2 sequences are LGHDT and YNNKEL (reference sequence). This CDR3 has 13 amino acids. The ends were cut back, 6 bases at V and 3 bases at J, with 11 bases in the middle. The DNA of the CDR3 is TGTGCCAGCAGTCACCGTGCGGAAGAGACCCAGTACTTC. It specifies CASSHRAEETQYF.

The chain carries TRBV5-1 and TRBJ1-4, with D possibly matching TRBD1 (6 bases). Trimming took off 4 bases at V and 2 bases at J, with 15 bases between the two ends. Germline assignment: CDR1 SGHRS and CDR2 YFSETQ. The CDR3 sequence is 16 residues long. Here the CDR3 reads CASSVQGATTNEKLFF. In nucleotides, the CDR3 is TGCGCCAGCAGCGTACAGGGAGCAACGACTAATGAAAAACTGTTTTTT.

This clonotype was recorded a few times. The rearrangement uses TRBV27 and TRBJ2-3; 8 positions agree with TRBD2. Trimming removed 0 bases from V and 3 bases from J; junction bases left unmatched: 5. CDR3 length: 16 amino acids. Germline V gene sequence: CDR1 MNHEY, CDR2 SMNVEV (reference sequence). CDR3 protein: CASSLSISGRTDTQYF. CDR3 DNA sequence: TGTGCCAGCAGTTTATCGATCAGCGGGAGAACAGATACGCAGTATTTT.

The V gene is TRBV5-6, the J gene TRBJ2-5; D remains unclear. This CDR3 spans 17 amino acids. Germline V gene data show CDR1 as SGHDT and CDR2 as YYEEEE. Trimming removed 1 base at V and 4 bases at J, with 20 bases between. CDR3: CASSLIRVGVDRETQYF. CDR3 nucleotides: TGTGCCAGCAGCTTGATACGGGTAGGAGTGGATCGAGAGACCCAGTACTTC.

The V call is TRBV20-1, the J call TRBJ2-3; D is perhaps TRBD2 (6 bases). Trimming stripped 2 bases from V and 3 bases from J, with 18 bases between. Germline V lookup: CDR1 DFQATT, CDR2 SNEGSKA (reference sequence). The CDR3 contains 16 residues. CDR3 protein: CSARPATRANTDTQYF. The CDR3 bases are TGCAGTGCTAGACCCGCGACTAGGGCGAATACAGATACGCAGTATTTT.

V gene TRBV28 combines with J gene TRBJ2-7, with 14 bases matching TRBD2. Germline V gene lookup returns CDR1 MDHEN and CDR2 SYDVKM. The CDR3 loop spans 16 amino acids. Trimming at V came to 2 bases and at J to 9 bases, leaving 9 bases not matched to a gene. Here the CDR3 DNA reads TGTGCCAGCAGTTTAACAGCCGGGACTAGCGGGAGTATGCAGTACTTC. Encoded protein: CASSLTAGTSGSMQYF.